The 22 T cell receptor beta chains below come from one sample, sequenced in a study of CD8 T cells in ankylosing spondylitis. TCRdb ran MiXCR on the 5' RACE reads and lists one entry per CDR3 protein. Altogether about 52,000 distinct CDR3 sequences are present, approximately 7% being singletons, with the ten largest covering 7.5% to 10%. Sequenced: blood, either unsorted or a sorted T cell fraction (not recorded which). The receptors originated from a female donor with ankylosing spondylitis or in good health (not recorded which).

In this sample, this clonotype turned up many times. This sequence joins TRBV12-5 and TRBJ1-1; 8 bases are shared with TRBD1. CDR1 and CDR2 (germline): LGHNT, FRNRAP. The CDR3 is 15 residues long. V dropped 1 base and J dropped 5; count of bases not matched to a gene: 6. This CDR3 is CASGLGTGLWTEAFF. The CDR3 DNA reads TGTGCTAGTGGTTTGGGGACAGGGTTGTGGACTGAAGCTTTCTTT.

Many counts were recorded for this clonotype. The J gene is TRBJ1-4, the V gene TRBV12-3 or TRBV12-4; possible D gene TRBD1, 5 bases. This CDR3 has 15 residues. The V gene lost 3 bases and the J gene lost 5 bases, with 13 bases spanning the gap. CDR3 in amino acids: CASSLRGQPNEKLFF. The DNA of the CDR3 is TGTGCCAGCAGTTTGAGGGGCCAGCCGAATGAAAAACTGTTTTTT.

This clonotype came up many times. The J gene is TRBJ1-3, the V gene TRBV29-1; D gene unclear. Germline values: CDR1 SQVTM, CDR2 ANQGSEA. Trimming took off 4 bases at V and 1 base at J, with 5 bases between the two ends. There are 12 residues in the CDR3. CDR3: CSVAGSGNTIYF. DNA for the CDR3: TGCAGCGTTGCTGGGTCTGGAAACACCATATATTTT.

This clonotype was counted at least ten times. The CDR3 loop is CASSLQGAYEQYF. For the CDR3, the DNA is TGCGCCAGCAGCTTACAGGGGGCCTACGAGCAGTACTTC. This chain links TRBV5-1 with TRBJ2-7; TRBD1 agrees at 8 bases. With 2 bases clipped from V and 2 bases from J, the junction kept 0 bases outside the gene matches. The CDR3 is 13 residues long. Germline CDR1 and CDR2: SGHRS and YFSETQ.

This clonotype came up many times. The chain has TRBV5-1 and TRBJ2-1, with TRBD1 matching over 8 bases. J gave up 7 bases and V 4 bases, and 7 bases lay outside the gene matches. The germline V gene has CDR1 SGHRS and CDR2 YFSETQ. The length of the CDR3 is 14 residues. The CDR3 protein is CASSTGQGGNEQFF. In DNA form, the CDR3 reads TGCGCCAGCAGCACCGGACAGGGTGGAAATGAGCAGTTCTTC.

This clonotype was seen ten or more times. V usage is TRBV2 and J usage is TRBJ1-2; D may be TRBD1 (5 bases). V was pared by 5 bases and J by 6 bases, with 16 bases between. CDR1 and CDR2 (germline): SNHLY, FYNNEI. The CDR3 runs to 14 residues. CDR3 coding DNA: TGTGCCAGCAGTTTGAGAAGGGGTATCCATGGCTACACCTTC. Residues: CASSLRRGIHGYTF.

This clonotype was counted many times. CDR3 residues: CASSQYGGPTDTQYF. CDR3 sequence (DNA): TGTGCCAGCAGCCAATACGGGGGGCCCACAGATACGCAGTATTTT. The genes are TRBV16 and TRBJ2-3, with a weak D call TRBD2 (7 bases). The CDR3 is made up of 15 amino acids. CDR1 is KGHSY and CDR2 is FQNENV in the germline V gene. V lost 1 base and J lost 2, with 10 bases in between.

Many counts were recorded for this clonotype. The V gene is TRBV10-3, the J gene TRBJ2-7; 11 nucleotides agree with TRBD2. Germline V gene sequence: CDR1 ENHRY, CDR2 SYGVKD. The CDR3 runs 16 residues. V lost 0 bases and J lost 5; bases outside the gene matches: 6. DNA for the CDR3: TGTGCCATCAGTGAGTCTGGGCTAGCGGGGGGCCACGAGCAGTACTTC. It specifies CAISESGLAGGHEQYF.

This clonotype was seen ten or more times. CDR3: CASSLGGSSTDTQYF. In DNA, the CDR3 is TGTGCCAGCAGCTTGGGGGGCTCTAGCACAGATACGCAGTATTTT. The chain is built from TRBV5-4 and TRBJ2-3, with a weak D call TRBD1 (5 bases). The CDR3 consists of 15 residues. Trimming took off 0 bases at V and 0 bases at J, with 8 bases between the two ends. CDR1 SGHNT and CDR2 YYREEE come from the germline V gene (reference sequence).

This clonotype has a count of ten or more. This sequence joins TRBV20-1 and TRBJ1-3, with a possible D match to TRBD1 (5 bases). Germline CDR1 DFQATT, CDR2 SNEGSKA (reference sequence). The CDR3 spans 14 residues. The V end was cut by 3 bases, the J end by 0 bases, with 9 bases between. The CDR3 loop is CSASYGGSGNTIYF. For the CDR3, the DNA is TGCAGTGCTAGTTATGGGGGCTCTGGAAACACCATATATTTT.

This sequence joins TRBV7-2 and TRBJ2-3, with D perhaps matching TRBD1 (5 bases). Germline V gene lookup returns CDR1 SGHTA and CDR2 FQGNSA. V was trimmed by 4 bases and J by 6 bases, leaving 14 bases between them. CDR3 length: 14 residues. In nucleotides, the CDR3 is TGTGCCAGCAGCTCACTCCGATCAGGGGATACGCAGTATTTT. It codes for CASSSLRSGDTQYF.

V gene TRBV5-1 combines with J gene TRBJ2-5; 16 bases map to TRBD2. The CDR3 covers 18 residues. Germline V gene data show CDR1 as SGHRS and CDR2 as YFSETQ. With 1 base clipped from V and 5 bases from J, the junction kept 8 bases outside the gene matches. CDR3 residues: CASSLYGTSGGAYETQYF. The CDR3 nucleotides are TGCGCCAGCAGCTTGTACGGGACTAGCGGGGGGGCCTACGAGACCCAGTACTTC.

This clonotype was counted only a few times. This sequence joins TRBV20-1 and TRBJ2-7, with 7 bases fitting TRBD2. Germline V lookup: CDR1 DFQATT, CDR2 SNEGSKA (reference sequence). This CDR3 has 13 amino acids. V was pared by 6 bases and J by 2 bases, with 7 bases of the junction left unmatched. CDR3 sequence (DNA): TGCAGTGCGGGGGGGGAGAAAGCCTACGAGCAGTACTTC. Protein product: CSAGGEKAYEQYF.

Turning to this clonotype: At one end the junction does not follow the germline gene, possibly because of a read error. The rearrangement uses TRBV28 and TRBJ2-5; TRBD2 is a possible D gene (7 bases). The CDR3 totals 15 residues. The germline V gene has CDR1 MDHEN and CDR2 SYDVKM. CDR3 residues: CGSSRRQAGREAQYF. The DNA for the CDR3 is TGTGGCAGCAGTCGAAGACAGGCGGGTCGGGAGGCCCAGTACTTC. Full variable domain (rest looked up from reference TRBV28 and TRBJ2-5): DVKVTQSSRYLVKRTGEKVFLECVQDMDHENMFWYRQDPGLGLRLIYFSYDVKMKEKGDIPEGYSVSREKKERFSLILESASTNQTSMYLCGSSRRQAGREAQYFGPGTRLLVL.

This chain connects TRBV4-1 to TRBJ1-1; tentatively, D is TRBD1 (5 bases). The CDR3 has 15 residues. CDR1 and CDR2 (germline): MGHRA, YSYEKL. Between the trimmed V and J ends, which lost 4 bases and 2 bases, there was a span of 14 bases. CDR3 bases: TGCGCCAGCAGCCTCGATCCCCAGGGAAACACTGAAGCTTTCTTT. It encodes CASSLDPQGNTEAFF.

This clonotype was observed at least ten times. The CDR3 here is CASSIQGGEQFF. CDR3 coding DNA: TGTGCCAGCAGCATACAGGGCGGCGAGCAGTTCTTC. The V call is TRBV11-3, the J call TRBJ2-1; tentatively, D is TRBD1 (6 bases). Trimming pared 5 bases from V and 10 bases from J, leaving 12 bases between. This CDR3 is 12 amino acids long. Per germline, CDR1 SGHNT and CDR2 YENEEA.

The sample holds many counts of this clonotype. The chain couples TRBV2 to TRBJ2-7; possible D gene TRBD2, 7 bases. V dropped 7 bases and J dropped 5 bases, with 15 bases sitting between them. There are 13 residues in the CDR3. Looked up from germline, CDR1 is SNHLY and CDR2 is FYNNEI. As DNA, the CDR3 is TGTGCCAGCAAAGGGGGGGTAATCCACGAGCAGTACTTC. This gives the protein CASKGGVIHEQYF.

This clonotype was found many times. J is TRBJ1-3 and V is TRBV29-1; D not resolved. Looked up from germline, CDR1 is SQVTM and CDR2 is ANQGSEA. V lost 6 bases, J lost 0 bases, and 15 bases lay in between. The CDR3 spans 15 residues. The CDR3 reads CSVQDSLSSGNTIYF. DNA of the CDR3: TGCAGCGTCCAAGACTCTCTGAGCTCTGGAAACACCATATATTTT.

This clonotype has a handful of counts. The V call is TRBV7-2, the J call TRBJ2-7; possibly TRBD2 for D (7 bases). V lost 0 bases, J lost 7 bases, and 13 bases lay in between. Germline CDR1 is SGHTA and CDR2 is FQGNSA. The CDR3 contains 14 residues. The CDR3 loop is CASSLAMRGREQYF. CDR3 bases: TGTGCCAGCAGCTTAGCGATGCGGGGGCGGGAGCAGTACTTC.

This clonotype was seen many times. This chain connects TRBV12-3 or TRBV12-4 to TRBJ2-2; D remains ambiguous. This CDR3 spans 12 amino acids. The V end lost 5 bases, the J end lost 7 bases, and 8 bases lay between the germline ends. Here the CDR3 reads CASSPPVGELFF. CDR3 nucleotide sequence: TGTGCCAGCAGTCCCCCGGTCGGGGAGCTGTTTTTT.

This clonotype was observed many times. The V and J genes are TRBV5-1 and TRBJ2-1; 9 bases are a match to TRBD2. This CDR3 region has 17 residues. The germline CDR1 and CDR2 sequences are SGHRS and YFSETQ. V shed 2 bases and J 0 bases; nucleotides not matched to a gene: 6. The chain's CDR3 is CASSFLASGDSYNEQFF. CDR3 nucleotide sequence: TGCGCCAGCAGCTTTTTGGCTAGCGGGGACTCCTACAATGAGCAGTTCTTC.

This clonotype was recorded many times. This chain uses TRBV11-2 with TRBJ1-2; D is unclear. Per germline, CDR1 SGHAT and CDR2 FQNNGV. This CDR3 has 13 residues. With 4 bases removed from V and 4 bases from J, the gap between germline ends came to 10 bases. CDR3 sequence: CASSSLRLYGYTF. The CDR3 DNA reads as TGTGCCAGCAGCTCCCTCCGGCTCTATGGCTACACCTTC.